This T cell receptor beta chain is drawn from a study of human T cells and chemical hapten exposure. Study results and limitations: Sensitizing with DPC caused no change in TCRs above 1 in 1000 frequency.

TCRdb itself ran the RACE reads through MiXCR, one entry per CDR3 protein. Of a few hundred thousand distinct CDR3 sequences detected, about 6% appear once; the ten largest clones hold 4.5% to 6%. Time point given: patch test 2, 6 weeks after DPC sensitization. Treatment indicated: therapeutic diphenylcyclopropenone sensitization with weekly scalp DPC. This clonotype has at least ten counts. The antigen remains undetermined. The V gene's germline CDR1 is LGHNA and CDR2 YSLEER. The CDR3 runs 16 residues. V lost 1 base to trimming and J lost 9 bases; unmatched junction nucleotides: 7. Sequencing used whole blood, obtained in connection with sensitization to the hapten diphenylcyclopropenone (DPC). This chain links TRBV4-3 with TRBJ2-1, with 12 positions matching TRBD2. This TCR derives from a woman between 18 and 29 years old with alopecia areata. Some clones in this sample may be carry-over from other donors' samples. The CDR3 spells CASSQGASGGAGEQFF. CDR3 sequence (DNA): TGCGCCAGCAGCCAAGGGGCTAGCGGGGGGGCCGGTGAGCAGTTCTTC.